These 15 T cell receptor beta chains were all obtained from the same sample, sequenced in a study of T cell responses to AZD1222 COVID-19 vaccine. The method was immunoSEQ multiplex PCR; TCRdb's version includes in-frame clones alone and lacks a portion of them. The table records 110,000 to 150,000 clones, around 85% of them present only once. The source material was peripheral blood, sampled on day 0 of AZD1222 vaccination. All receptors come from an adult in good health.

The chain uses TRBV7-9 and TRBJ2-3; 7 bases match TRBD2. Germline CDR1 reads SEHNR; CDR2 reads FQNEAQ (reference sequence). The CDR3 is 13 residues long. CDR3 DNA: TGTGTACTCCGGGGGGAGGGAGCAGATACGCAGTATTTT. Translating it yields CVLRGEGADTQYF.

In this sample, this clone turned up a few times. The chain has TRBV28 and TRBJ1-2, with D possibly TRBD1 on 5 matching bases. Germline CDR1 and CDR2: MDHEN and SYDVKM. The CDR3 is made up of 14 amino acids. Trimming removed 6 bases from V and 8 bases from J, with 19 bases in between. CDR3 DNA sequence: TGTGCCAGCAGCCCGGGACCGCCCGGAGGGGGCTACACCTTC. Protein: CASSPGPPGGGYTF.

This clone was picked up a small number of times. V and J are TRBV6-1 and TRBJ2-7; 7 nucleotides align to TRBD2. The CDR3 loop spans 13 amino acids. Germline V gene lookup returns CDR1 MNHNS and CDR2 SASEGT. V shed 3 bases and J 3 bases; nucleotides not matched to a gene: 2. The CDR3 loop is CASSDWGGYEQYF. Here the CDR3 DNA reads TGTGCCAGCAGTGATTGGGGGGGCTACGAGCAGTACTTC.

The V gene is TRBV21-1, the J gene TRBJ1-2; TRBD1 is the table's D call and was not checked against the DNA. TRBV21-1 is described as a pseudogene. The CDR3 has 15 residues. The CDR3 loop reads CASSIHKGGPYGYTF. The CDR3 DNA sequence: TGTGCCAGCAGCATACATAAAGGTGGGCCCTATGGCTACACCTTC.

This rearrangement joins TRBV6-5 to TRBJ2-2; no clear D. CDR1 and CDR2 from the germline V gene are MNHEY and SVGAGI. V lost 7 bases and J lost 6, with 15 bases in between. This CDR3 is 14 amino acids long. CDR3 DNA: TGTGCCAGCACCCGCGACGGCAGCGCCGGGGAGCTGTTTTTT. It specifies CASTRDGSAGELFF.

The chain couples TRBV5-4 to TRBJ1-2; 10 bases match TRBD1. Trimming cost V 0 bases and J 6 bases; bases outside gene matches: 5. CDR3 length: 15 amino acids. Germline CDR1 is SGHNT and CDR2 is YYREEE (reference sequence). In DNA form, the CDR3 reads TGTGCCAGCAGCTTGGGGACAGGGGGTTCCAATGGCTACACCTTC. This sequence encodes CASSLGTGGSNGYTF.

V and J are TRBV6-5 and TRBJ1-5; no firm D call. Germline loops: CDR1 MNHEY, CDR2 SVGAGI. V gave up 8 bases and J gave up 2 bases, with 16 bases separating them. The CDR3 contains 15 residues. CDR3 residues: CASGSAGGRNQPQHF. In DNA form, the CDR3 reads TGTGCCAGCGGTTCGGCGGGTGGCCGCAATCAGCCCCAGCATTTT.

The rearrangement joins TRBV7-8 to TRBJ1-1, with D tentatively TRBD1 (5 bases). V was shortened by 1 base and J by 4 bases, with 13 bases between the two germline ends. CDR1 and CDR2 (germline): SGHVS, FQNEAQ. The length of the CDR3 is 15 residues. CDR3 nucleotides: TGTGCCAGCAGCTTAGTGGGGACGGCAGCCACTGAAGCTTTCTTT. Amino acid sequence: CASSLVGTAATEAFF.

CDR3 sequence (DNA): TGTGCCAGCAGCCTCACCGGCCTGAACAATGAGCAGTTCTTC. Its translation is CASSLTGLNNEQFF. This chain joins TRBV7-2 and TRBJ2-1; no definite D call. The CDR3 runs 14 residues. Looked up from germline, CDR1 is SGHTA and CDR2 is FQGNSA. V dropped 5 bases and J dropped 5 bases, with 13 bases sitting between them.

In this sample, this clone turned up once. The rearrangement links TRBV2 to TRBJ1-1; no definite D call. Trimming pared 3 bases from V and 5 bases from J, leaving 7 bases between. Germline CDR1 and CDR2: SNHLY and FYNNEI. The CDR3 is 12 residues long. This CDR3 is CASSDGGTEAFF. In DNA form, the CDR3 reads TGTGCCAGCAGTGACGGTGGGACTGAAGCTTTCTTT.

This chain joins TRBV2 and TRBJ1-5; 9 positions agree with TRBD1. J gave up 1 base and V 8 bases, and 15 bases lay outside the gene matches. The CDR3 extends over 18 amino acids. Per germline, CDR1 SNHLY and CDR2 FYNNEI. CDR3: CASGGGTGFKGSNQPQHF. DNA for the CDR3: TGTGCCAGCGGAGGCGGGACAGGGTTCAAAGGAAGCAATCAGCCCCAGCATTTT.

Only a few counts were recorded for this clone. V gene TRBV3-1 (or the pseudogene TRBV3-2) combines with J gene TRBJ2-1; TRBD1 agrees at 7 bases. CDR1 and CDR2 from the germline V gene are LGHDT and YNNKEL (reference sequence). There are 15 residues in the CDR3. With 4 bases clipped from V and 2 bases from J, the junction kept 5 bases outside the gene matches. The CDR3 protein is CASSPYRGPYNEQFF. The CDR3, as DNA: TGTGCCAGCAGCCCCTACAGGGGACCCTACAATGAGCAGTTCTTC.

V and J are TRBV7-9 and TRBJ1-2; 7 nucleotides line up with TRBD1. From germline, CDR1 is SEHNR and CDR2 FQNEAQ (reference sequence). The CDR3 covers 14 residues. V lost 4 bases and J lost 7; bases outside the gene matches: 9. CDR3 DNA: TGTGCCAGCAGCTCATCAGGGGGGAAAGGTGGCTACACCTTC. Translation: CASSSSGGKGGYTF.

This clone was detected once. The chain uses TRBV19 and TRBJ1-2; D is unresolved. The CDR3 spans 11 residues. Trimming cost V 5 bases and J 3 bases, with 4 bases left between them. The germline V gene encodes CDR1 LNHDA and CDR2 SQIVND (reference sequence). This chain's CDR3 is CASSSDYGYTF. CDR3 bases: TGTGCCAGTAGTTCGGACTATGGCTACACCTTC.

The chain couples TRBV2 to TRBJ1-1; D remains unclear. V lost 10 bases and J 0 bases, leaving 12 bases between the germline ends. Germline V gives CDR1 SNHLY, CDR2 FYNNEI. The CDR3 has 13 amino acids. CDR3 region: CATTAGMNTEAFF. The DNA for the CDR3 is TGTGCCACCACAGCCGGAATGAACACTGAAGCTTTCTTT.